This T cell receptor (beta chain) was recorded in a study of T cells after yellow fever vaccination. As for the study in general: Preparation of the low-cell-number fractions used SMART-Seq v4 Ultra Low Input.

This clonotype was seen more than once but under ten times. The conserved final phenylalanine or tryptophan is absent from the CDR3, which likely points to a read error. The DNA is omitted, as the CDR3 cannot be located on it reliably, and the CDR3 follows TCRdb's listing. A total of 10 residues make up the CDR3, ends included. The germline CDR1 and CDR2 sequences are SGHTA and FQGTGA. TCRdb re-called the 5' RACE reads through MiXCR, storing one row per CDR3 protein. The sample yields a few hundred thousand distinct CDR3 sequences, approximately 10% seen once. The specimen was CD4+ T cells sorted from PBMCs, collected 5 days after the yellow fever booster vaccination. This TCR was recovered from a man aged 18-30 years who received the YFV17D yellow fever vaccine. The V gene is TRBV7-3, the J gene TRBJ1-3. This chain's CDR3 is CASSFYGRIL.